A single sample gave rise to the 23 T cell receptor beta chains below, sequenced in a study of control samples from healthy donors and cancer patients. TCRdb's copy holds only in-frame clones and misses some; the assay was immunoSEQ multiplex PCR. This sample has about 94,000 clones; 70% to 90% occur once, and the top ten carry about 1.3%. The sample consisted of blood. These receptors were taken from a woman aged 50 to 60 in good health.

This clone was picked up one time. The V gene is TRBV24-1, the J gene TRBJ2-3, with D hard to call. The CDR3 is 18 residues long. Germline loops: CDR1 KGHDR, CDR2 SFDVKD. V shed 3 bases and J shed 2 bases, with 20 bases lying between them. The DNA of the CDR3 is TGTGCCACCAGTGATCCATCATCGGAACTTGGTCACACAGATACGCAGTATTTT. Protein: CATSDPSSELGHTDTQYF.

The chain employs TRBV4-3 and TRBJ2-7; 10 bases are a match to TRBD2. V trimming: 1 base; J trimming: 2 bases; junction bases outside the gene matches: 14. This CDR3 contains 19 residues. Germline V gives CDR1 LGHNA, CDR2 YSLEER. CDR3 in DNA: TGCGCCAGCAGCCAAGTTGTTTCGCTCGGACTAGCGGTTGCCTACGAGCAGTACTTC. Residues: CASSQVVSLGLAVAYEQYF.

This sequence joins TRBV2 and TRBJ1-6; maybe TRBD1 (5 bases). Trimming removed 6 bases from V and 4 bases from J, with 16 bases in between. CDR1 SNHLY and CDR2 FYNNEI come from the germline V gene. The CDR3 has 16 residues. The CDR3 reads CASSPRVPSYNSPLHF. CDR3 bases: TGTGCCAGCAGCCCCAGGGTACCCAGTTATAATTCACCCCTCCACTTT.

This clone was recorded once. The chain employs TRBV24-1 and TRBJ2-3; TRBD2 matches 11 bases. Germline CDR1 reads KGHDR; CDR2 reads SFDVKD. The CDR3 contains 19 residues. After removal of 2 bases from V and 5 bases from J, the junction contained 14 bases not matched to a gene. The CDR3 nucleotides read TGTGCCACCAGTGATTCGGGGAACTTAGCGGGAGGGCCTAAAGATACGCAGTATTTT. It encodes CATSDSGNLAGGPKDTQYF.

V usage is TRBV7-2 and J usage is TRBJ2-1; 9 bases align to TRBD2. The CDR3 totals 15 residues. The germline V gene encodes CDR1 SGHTA and CDR2 FQGNSA. The V and J ends lost 1 base and 2 bases, in that order; junction bases with no gene match: 0. The CDR3 region has the DNA TGTGCCAGCAGCTTAGTAGCGGGGGCCTACAATGAGCAGTTCTTC. As protein: CASSLVAGAYNEQFF.

The chain couples TRBV15 to TRBJ1-1; 9 bases agree with TRBD1. This CDR3 has 15 residues. The germline CDR1 and CDR2 sequences are LNHNV and YYDKDF (reference sequence). V lost 3 bases, J lost 0 bases, and 2 bases stayed unmatched. CDR3 in amino acids: CATSRYRGLNTEAFF. The CDR3 region has the DNA TGTGCCACCAGCAGGTACAGGGGGCTGAACACTGAAGCTTTCTTT.

The V call is TRBV25-1, the J call TRBJ1-6; D uncertain. The V gene's germline CDR1 is MGHDK and CDR2 SYGVNS. The CDR3 is made up of 13 amino acids. The V end was cut by 4 bases, the J end by 5 bases, with 6 bases between. In nucleotides, the CDR3 is TGTGCCAGCAGTGTTTCAAATAATTCACCCCTCCACTTT. It translates to CASSVSNNSPLHF.

The CDR3 spells CASSMAGERTQYF. CDR3 nucleotide sequence: TGTGCCAGTAGTATGGCGGGAGAGCGGACCCAGTACTTC. The rearrangement links TRBV19 to TRBJ2-5; 7 positions match TRBD2. Trimming at V came to 3 bases and at J to 7 bases, leaving 5 bases not matched to a gene. The CDR3 is made up of 13 amino acids. Germline lookup yields CDR1 LNHDA and CDR2 SQIVND (reference sequence).

A few counts support this clone. The V call is TRBV4-1, the J call TRBJ1-5; the D is unclear. The CDR3 is 14 amino acids. The V end lost 0 bases, the J end lost 3 bases, and 6 bases lay between the germline ends. CDR1 is MGHRA, CDR2 YSYEKL, per germline. In DNA, the CDR3 is TGCGCCAGCAGCCAAGAAGTTTACAATCAGCCCCAGCATTTT. This codes for CASSQEVYNQPQHF.

The chain has TRBV6-2 or TRBV6-3 and TRBJ1-6, with 8 bases aligning to TRBD1. Germline V gives CDR1 MNHEY, CDR2 SVGEGT. The CDR3 spans 14 residues. The junction had 7 bases not matched to a gene; V was cut back by 6 bases and J by 9 bases. The CDR3 here is CASSRGQAGSPLHF. CDR3 DNA sequence: TGTGCCAGCAGCCGGGGACAGGCGGGTTCACCCCTCCACTTT.

The chain is built from TRBV3-1 (or the pseudogene TRBV3-2) and TRBJ1-1; D not resolved. The CDR3 consists of 14 residues. The V end was cut by 1 base, the J end by 1 base, with 7 bases between. Germline lookup yields CDR1 LGHDT and CDR2 YNNKEL (reference sequence). The CDR3 region has the DNA TGTGCCAGCAGCCAAGGGGCGGGGAACACTGAAGCTTTCTTT. Amino acid sequence: CASSQGAGNTEAFF.

V gene TRBV29-1 combines with J gene TRBJ1-2, with 7 positions matching TRBD1. The CDR3 runs 16 residues. V trimming: 6 bases; J trimming: 5 bases; junction bases outside the gene matches: 18. Looked up from germline, CDR1 is SQVTM and CDR2 is ANQGSEA. The CDR3 loop is CSVDLVGQAAIYGYTF. As DNA, the CDR3 is TGCAGCGTCGACCTGGTTGGACAGGCGGCTATTTATGGCTACACCTTC.

The chain carries TRBV6-2 or TRBV6-3 and TRBJ1-3; D is ambiguous. Germline CDR1 is MNHEY and CDR2 is SVGEGT. V shed 4 bases and J shed 2 bases, with 12 bases lying between them. The length of the CDR3 is 15 residues. The CDR3 loop is CASSSGGFTGNTIYF. The CDR3 DNA follows: TGTGCCAGCAGTTCTGGAGGATTTACTGGAAACACCATATATTTT.

The gene calls are TRBV5-5 and TRBJ2-3; D might be TRBD2 (5 bases). CDR1 SGHKS and CDR2 YYEKEE come from the germline V gene (reference sequence). The CDR3 totals 14 residues. Between the trimmed V and J ends, which lost 3 bases and 1 base, there was a span of 9 bases. DNA for the CDR3: TGTGCCAGCAGCTGGCCGCGGGGCACAGATACGCAGTATTTT. This translates into CASSWPRGTDTQYF.

For the CDR3, the DNA is TGTGCCAGCAGCTTAGAAGGGGAGAACACTGAAGCTTTCTTT. Translating it yields CASSLEGENTEAFF. This sequence joins TRBV13 and TRBJ1-1; possibly TRBD1 for D (5 bases). V gave up 1 base and J gave up 1 base, with 7 bases separating them. The CDR3 is 14 amino acids. The germline V gene has CDR1 PRHDT and CDR2 FYEKMQ (reference sequence).

The rearrangement joins TRBV7-2 to TRBJ1-5, with no clear D. Trimming removed 5 bases at V and 4 bases at J, with 6 bases between. Per the germline V gene, CDR1 is SGHTA and CDR2 is FQGNSA. The CDR3 is made up of 12 amino acids. Here the CDR3 reads CASSTPNQPQHF. The CDR3 DNA follows: TGTGCCAGCAGCACACCTAATCAGCCCCAGCATTTT.

The chain joins TRBV11-2 to TRBJ1-6; 9 bases are shared with TRBD1. There are 15 residues in the CDR3. Germline CDR1 SGHAT, CDR2 FQNNGV. V trimming: 1 base; J trimming: 8 bases; junction bases outside the gene matches: 3. Here the CDR3 DNA reads TGTGCCAGCAGCTTAGCGGGGACAGGGTATTCACCCCTCCACTTT. Translated, it gives CASSLAGTGYSPLHF. The whole variable domain, filled in from reference TRBV11-2 and TRBJ1-6, reads EAGVAQSPRYKIIEKRQSVAFWCNPISGHATLYWYQQILGQGPKLLIQFQNNGVVDDSQLPKDRFSAERLKGVDSTLKIQPAKLEDSAVYLCASSLAGTGYSPLHFGNGTRLTVT.

In nucleotides, the CDR3 is TGCAGCGTAGAAACAAACTCCCCCCCTGAAGCTTTCTTT. Protein sequence: CSVETNSPPEAFF. This chain links TRBV29-1 with TRBJ1-1; D not certain. This CDR3 has 13 amino acids. V was pared by 6 bases and J by 6 bases, with 17 bases between. CDR1 SQVTM and CDR2 ANQGSEA come from the germline V gene.

This chain connects TRBV7-2 to TRBJ2-1, with D possibly being TRBD1 or TRBD2 (5 bases each). The CDR3 covers 17 residues. From germline, CDR1 is SGHTA and CDR2 FQGNSA. V shed 0 bases and J shed 9 bases, with 21 bases lying between them. The CDR3 nucleotides read TGTGCCAGCAGCTTAGCGGGGGTCGGGGTGGAAAATGTTGAGCAGTTCTTC. This translates into CASSLAGVGVENVEQFF.

The V call is TRBV6-5, the J call TRBJ1-1, with a possible D match to TRBD1 (5 bases). Trimming left V 0 bases short and J 4 bases short, with 12 bases between. The CDR3 consists of 15 residues. Germline V gives CDR1 MNHEY, CDR2 SVGAGI. The CDR3 sequence: CASSYSREGSTEAFF. CDR3 coding DNA: TGTGCCAGCAGTTACTCGCGGGAGGGGAGCACTGAAGCTTTCTTT.

The chain uses TRBV4-1 and TRBJ2-3, with a possible D match to TRBD2 (6 bases). Looked up from germline, CDR1 is MGHRA and CDR2 is YSYEKL. The CDR3 spans 16 residues. V dropped 2 bases and J dropped 3 bases, with 15 bases sitting between them. The CDR3 bases are TGCGCCAGCAGCCAACCTCTAGCGCAACGGACAGATACGCAGTATTTT. Translating gives CASSQPLAQRTDTQYF.

The rearrangement joins TRBV6-2 or TRBV6-3 to TRBJ2-2; unclear D gene. The length of the CDR3 is 14 residues. The germline V and J ends were trimmed by 3 bases and 0 bases, with 5 bases remaining between them. The germline V gene has CDR1 MNHEY and CDR2 SVGEGT. The CDR3 sequence: CASSYRSNTGELFF. The CDR3, as DNA: TGTGCCAGCAGTTATAGGTCGAACACCGGGGAGCTGTTTTTT.

The chain recombines TRBV10-2 with TRBJ2-7; perhaps TRBD1 as D (6 bases). The germline V gene has CDR1 WSHSY and CDR2 SAAADI. With 6 bases removed from V and 7 bases from J, the gap between germline ends came to 13 bases. The CDR3 is made up of 12 amino acids. For the CDR3, the DNA is TGCGCCAGCAGCACACAGGGTGATGAGCAGTACTTC. Its translation: CASSTQGDEQYF.